This T cell receptor (beta chain) was retrieved from a study of T-cell memory formation after mild COVID-19. Overall study findings and caveats: Some SARS-CoV-2-responding clones were already detected in memory before infection. Contracting CD4+ clones lay largely in CM and EM, with CD8+ ones residing in EMRA.

CDR3 length: 17 amino acids. The V gene's germline CDR1 is MNHNY and CDR2 SVGAGI (reference sequence). V was cut by 6 bases and J by 0 bases, with 18 bases left in between. This clonotype was found a few times. The antigen is unknown. TCRdb called the 5' RACE reads again in MiXCR, with one record for every CDR3 protein. The sample lists some 350,000 distinct CDR3 sequences, 10% to 15% seen once, with about a fifth in the top ten. The receptor comes from a man younger than 30 who had mild COVID-19 (a few samples of this study predate the infection). Cell type and time point are not known. Sequencing used PBMCs or a T cell subset sorted from them (not recorded which). The rearrangement links TRBV6-6 to TRBJ1-3; no definite D call. The CDR3 bases are TGTGCCAGCAGCCCCTTCGTCCCCGGTTTCTCTGGAAACACCATATATTTT. The encoded protein is CASSPFVPGFSGNTIYF.